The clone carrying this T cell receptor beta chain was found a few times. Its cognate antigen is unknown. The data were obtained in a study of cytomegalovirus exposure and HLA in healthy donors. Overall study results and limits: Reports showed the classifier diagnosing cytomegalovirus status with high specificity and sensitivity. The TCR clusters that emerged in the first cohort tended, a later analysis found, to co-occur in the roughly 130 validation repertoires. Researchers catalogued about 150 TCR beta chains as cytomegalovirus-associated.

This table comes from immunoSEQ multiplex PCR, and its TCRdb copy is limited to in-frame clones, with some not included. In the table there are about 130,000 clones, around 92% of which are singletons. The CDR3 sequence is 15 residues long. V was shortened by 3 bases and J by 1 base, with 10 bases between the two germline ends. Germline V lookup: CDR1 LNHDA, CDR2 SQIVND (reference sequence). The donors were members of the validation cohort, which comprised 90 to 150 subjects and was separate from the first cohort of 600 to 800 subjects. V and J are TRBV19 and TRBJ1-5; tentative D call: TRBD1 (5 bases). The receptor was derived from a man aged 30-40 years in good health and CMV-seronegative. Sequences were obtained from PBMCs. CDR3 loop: CASSIGGFSNQPQHF. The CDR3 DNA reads TGTGCCAGTAGTATCGGGGGTTTCAGCAATCAGCCCCAGCATTTT. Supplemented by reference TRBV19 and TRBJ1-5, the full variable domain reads DGGITQSPKYLFRKEGQNVTLSCEQNLNHDAMYWYRQDPGQGLRLIYYSQIVNDFQKGDIAEGYSVSREKKESFPLTVTSAQKNPTAFYLCASSIGGFSNQPQHFGDGTRLSIL.